The rows below give T cell receptor beta chains drawn from one sample of a study of regulatory T cells in long-lasting Graves disease. One entry per CDR3 protein, called by TCRdb with MiXCR from the multiplex PCR reads. The table includes about 620,000 distinct CDR3 sequences, under 20% detected once. These same data were also listed under a study on T cells in Graves' hyperthyroidism and ophthalmopathy.

This specimen was peripheral blood mononuclear cells (PBMCs), taken at new diagnosis, from a patient treated with antithyroid drugs. The receptors were gathered from a woman in her twenties or thirties with Graves disease. The CDR3 runs from the conserved cysteine through the conserved F or W. A D gene is named only where the DNA matches it firmly. The size field is filled for only some rows; it gives once, few, many or a size class.

clone size | J gene | D gene | V gene | CDR3 protein | CDR3 DNA
many | TRBJ1-2 | . | TRBV27 | CASSSQTDLADLLYGYTF | TGTGCCAGCAGTTCCCAGACCGATTTGGCTGATCTTCTCTATGGCTACACCTTC
many | TRBJ2-1 | . | TRBV2 | CASTRRAGGVYNEQFF | TGTGCCAGCACCCGACGGGCAGGCGGAGTTTACAATGAGCAGTTCTTC
. | TRBJ2-7 | TRBD1 | TRBV20-1 | CSAKRTGILGQYF | TGCAGTGCTAAAAGGACAGGGATCTTAGGGCAGTACTTC
. | TRBJ1-2 | TRBD1 | TRBV28 | CASSSGQGVIGYTF | TGTGCCAGCAGTTCTGGACAGGGGGTAATTGGCTACACCTTC
. | TRBJ2-2 | . | TRBV6-2/TRBV6-3 | CASSYWAGELFF | TGTGCCAGCAGTTATTGGGCCGGGGAGCTGTTTTTT
many | TRBJ2-7 | . | TRBV20-1 | CSADALGTPLYEQYF | TGCAGTGCTGACGCGCTAGGGACACCCCTCTACGAGCAGTACTTC
many | TRBJ1-1 | . | TRBV6-9 | CASSYPQGPEAFF | TGTGCCAGCAGTTACCCGCAGGGGCCTGAAGCTTTCTTT
many | TRBJ2-7 | . | TRBV5-1 | CASSLGGARNEQYF | TGCGCCAGCAGCTTGGGGGGGGCGAGGAACGAGCAGTACTTC
many | TRBJ2-7 | TRBD2 | TRBV15 | CATSRGLLTSSTYEQYF | TGTGCCACCAGCAGAGGCTTGTTGACTAGCTCGACCTACGAGCAGTACTTC
few | TRBJ1-3 | . | TRBV30 | CAWSVGALRSGNTIYF | TGTGCCTGGAGTGTAGGGGCCCTCCGATCGGGAAACACCATATATTTT
few | TRBJ2-1 | TRBD2 | TRBV28 | CASSWTSAILNEQFF | TGTGCCAGCAGTTGGACTAGCGCAATTCTCAATGAGCAGTTCTTC
many | TRBJ2-1 | TRBD1 | TRBV28 | CASSFSTGASSYNEQFF | TGTGCCAGCAGTTTTTCTACAGGGGCGTCCTCCTACAATGAGCAGTTCTTC
. | TRBJ2-1 | . | TRBV28 | CASSSPNYNEQFF | TGTGCCAGCAGTTCCCCAAACTACAATGAGCAGTTCTTC
many | TRBJ1-4 | TRBD1 | TRBV20-1 | CSAMSDRVNEKLFF | TGCAGTGCCATGTCGGACAGGGTGAATGAAAAACTGTTTTTT
many | TRBJ1-5 | . | TRBV20-1 | CSVERGNQPQHF | TGCAGTGTTGAAAGGGGGAATCAGCCCCAGCATTTT
. | TRBJ2-7 | . | TRBV6-1 | CASSAYRVSYEQYF | TGTGCCAGCAGTGCCTACCGTGTTTCCTACGAGCAGTACTTC
many | TRBJ2-3 | . | TRBV2 | CASKVGTDTQYF | TGTGCCAGCAAGGTGGGCACAGATACGCAGTATTTT
once | TRBJ1-6 | . | TRBV15 | CATSRDSSQISLHF | TGTGCCACCAGCAGAGATTCGAGCCAGATTTCCCTCCACTTT
many | TRBJ2-1 | . | TRBV28 | CASTRDIIGYNEQFF | TGTGCCAGCACAAGGGACATTATAGGCTACAATGAGCAGTTCTTC
few | TRBJ1-6 | . | TRBV15 | CATSRPRGVGSPLHF | TGTGCCACCAGCAGGCCCCGTGGGGTCGGTTCACCCCTCCACTTT
many | TRBJ1-2 | . | TRBV20-1 | CSARDSRGMPHF | TGCAGTGCTAGAGATTCGAGGGGAATGCCTCACTTC
. | TRBJ2-2 | TRBD1 | TRBV2 | CASRATGNTGELFF | TGTGCCAGCAGGGCGACAGGGAATACCGGGGAGCTGTTTTTT
many | TRBJ2-5 | . | TRBV20-1 | CSADDQAGKTQYF | TGCAGTGCTGACGACCAAGCTGGCAAGACCCAGTACTTC